This is a list of T cell receptor beta chains from one sample in a study of metastatic and nonmetastatic thyroid tumors. Through MiXCR, TCRdb re-clonotyped the PCR reads. The sample carries 46,000 or so clones, roughly 15% recorded once. The source material was blood. These receptors all stem from a female donor with papillary thyroid cancer or a benign thyroid nodule (not recorded which). Some clones in this sample may be carry-over from other donors' samples. The CDR3 runs from the conserved cysteine through the conserved F or W. The order of the fields is CDR3 length, J gene, V gene, clone size, D gene, CDR3 protein, CDR3 DNA. The D gene is left open where the match is weak. A row's size may be missing; if present it is once, few, many or a size class.

16,TRBJ1-6,TRBV24-1,few,.,CATSRNLQDGDSPLNF,TGTGCCACCAGTCGCAACCTACAGGACGGGGATTCACCACTCAACTTT
18,TRBJ1-3,TRBV11-1,many,TRBD1,CASSLKGTGGLSGNTIYF,TGTGCCAGCAGCTTAAAAGGGACAGGGGGACTCTCTGGAAACACCATATATTTT
15,TRBJ2-1,TRBV20-1,.,.,CSARESGFGYNEQFF,TGCAGTGCTAGAGAATCCGGTTTTGGGTACAATGAGCAGTTCTTC
13,TRBJ1-1,TRBV12-3/TRBV12-4,many,TRBD1,CASRDRLDTEAFF,TGTGCCAGCCGGGACAGGTTGGACACTGAAGCTTTCTTT
13,TRBJ2-7,TRBV5-4,few,.,CASSRGSDYEQYF,TGTGCCAGCAGCCGAGGATCTGACTACGAGCAGTACTTC
15,TRBJ2-7,TRBV28,few,TRBD2,CASSPGASGIYEQYF,TGTGCCAGCAGTCCCGGGGCTAGCGGGATCTACGAGCAGTACTTC
15,TRBJ2-5,TRBV9,many,TRBD1,CASSPRTGSQETQYF,TGTGCCAGCAGCCCCCGGACAGGGTCCCAAGAGACCCAGTACTTC
15,TRBJ1-3,TRBV11-2,many,TRBD1,CASSHWSGQENTIYF,TGTGCCAGCAGCCATTGGTCGGGACAGGAAAACACCATATATTTT
13,TRBJ1-5,TRBV7-9,many,.,CASSSDGNQPQHF,TGTGCCAGCAGTTCCGACGGCAATCAGCCCCAGCATTTT
20,TRBJ2-4,TRBV6-4,many,.,CASSTGDSGWQRWPKNIQYF,TGTGCCAGCAGTACGGGGGACTCCGGCTGGCAAAGGTGGCCCAAAAACATTCAGTACTTC
13,TRBJ1-3,TRBV5-4,many,TRBD1,CASSTNTGDTIYF,TGTGCCAGCAGCACCAATACAGGGGACACCATATATTTT
14,TRBJ2-1,TRBV2,many,.,CASKALRSYNEQFF,TGTGCCAGCAAAGCCCTCCGCTCCTACAATGAGCAGTTCTTC
17,TRBJ2-1,TRBV28,many,TRBD2,CASSLRLAGTSYNEQFF,TGTGCCAGCAGTCTCCGACTAGCGGGAACCTCCTACAATGAGCAGTTCTTC
15,TRBJ2-1,TRBV4-1,many,TRBD1,CASSPGTGDRNEQFF,TGCGCCAGCAGCCCTGGGACAGGGGATAGGAATGAGCAGTTCTTC
13,TRBJ2-5,TRBV30,many,TRBD2,CAWTSGRRETQYF,TGTGCCTGGACTAGCGGGAGGAGGGAGACCCAGTACTTC
14,TRBJ2-6,TRBV7-9,many,.,CASSPDSGANVLTF,TGTGCCAGCAGCCCCGACTCTGGGGCCAACGTCCTGACTTTC
16,TRBJ1-5,TRBV5-1,.,.,CASSLELLGNNQPQHF,TGCGCCAGCAGCTTGGAATTGCTGGGAAACAATCAGCCCCAGCATTTT
15,TRBJ1-1,TRBV6-1,few,.,CASTKDSSAGAEAFF,TGTGCCAGCACCAAAGACAGTTCAGCTGGGGCTGAAGCTTTCTTT
14,TRBJ1-1,TRBV6-1,many,TRBD1,CASSSGQGRGEAFF,TGTGCCAGCAGCTCCGGACAGGGGAGAGGTGAAGCTTTCTTT
16,TRBJ2-3,TRBV5-4,few,.,CASSSPRAESTDTQYF,TGTGCCAGCAGCTCTCCAAGGGCGGAGAGCACAGATACGCAGTATTTT
15,TRBJ1-1,TRBV14,many,.,CASSQDREGNTEAFF,TGTGCCAGCAGCCAAGATCGAGAGGGGAACACTGAAGCTTTCTTT
16,TRBJ1-5,TRBV20-1,.,.,CSAICFMQGGNQPQHF,TGCAGTGCTATATGCTTTATGCAGGGAGGAAATCAGCCCCAGCATTTT
12,TRBJ1-6,TRBV15,few,.,CATSKGNSPLHF,TGTGCCACCAGCAAGGGTAATTCACCCCTCCACTTT
14,TRBJ2-1,TRBV5-1,.,TRBD2,CASKVAGDGDEQFF,TGCGCCAGCAAAGTAGCGGGAGATGGCGATGAGCAGTTCTTC
14,TRBJ2-2,TRBV4-2,many,.,CASSLQVNTGELFF,TGTGCCAGCAGCCTCCAGGTTAACACCGGGGAGCTGTTTTTT